The 18 T cell receptor beta chains below all came from one sample that was sequenced in a study of T cell repertoires in cytomegalovirus infection. TCRdb recomputed calls from the reads with MiXCR, one row per CDR3 protein. The data contain 110,000 or so distinct CDR3 sequences, roughly 30% of them seen just once; the ten biggest clones take up around two fifths. What these receptors recognize is not known. Here the sequenced sample was CD8+ T cells from cultured PBMCs, taken from culture after CMV antigen stimulation. The origin of the receptors is a human donor in good health (CMV status not recorded). Some clones in this sample may be carry-over from other donors' samples.

This clonotype was seen a handful of times. CDR3 bases: TGTGCCAGCAGCTTATCGGGACAGGGTTTCTCTGGGGCCAACGTCCTGACTTTC. It specifies CASSLSGQGFSGANVLTF. The gene calls are TRBV7-2 and TRBJ2-6; 9 bases line up with TRBD1. The CDR3 has 18 amino acids. Germline-derived CDR1 and CDR2 are SGHTA and FQGNSA. The V and J ends lost 2 bases and 0 bases, in that order; junction bases with no gene match: 5.

The rearrangement joins TRBV4-1 to TRBJ1-2, with a tentative D call TRBD1 (6 bases). Germline assignment: CDR1 MGHRA and CDR2 YSYEKL. The V gene lost 1 base and the J gene lost 3 bases, with 12 bases spanning the gap. CDR3 length: 15 residues. CDR3 coding DNA: TGCGCCAGCAGCCAAGCGGCTGGGGGCGACTATGGCTACACCTTC. Amino acids: CASSQAAGGDYGYTF.

This chain joins TRBV7-6 and TRBJ1-3; a weak D match, TRBD1 (5 bases). Per germline, CDR1 SGHVS and CDR2 FNYEAQ. This CDR3 contains 16 residues. Trimming removed 1 base from V and 4 bases from J, with 14 bases in between. Here the CDR3 DNA reads TGTGCCAGCAGCTTAGGAGGAGGGGAGCCAGGAAACACCATATATTTT. Residues: CASSLGGGEPGNTIYF.

The V call is TRBV7-9, the J call TRBJ2-5, with 11 bases aligning to TRBD2. CDR1 and CDR2 from the germline V gene are SEHNR and FQNEAQ (reference sequence). CDR3 length equals 15 residues. V lost 6 bases to trimming and J lost 2 bases; unmatched junction nucleotides: 5. The CDR3 DNA reads as TGTGCCAGCAGGTTTACTAGCGGGGGACAAGAGACCCAGTACTTC. Translation: CASRFTSGGQETQYF.

The chain employs TRBV4-2 and TRBJ1-1; D gene unclear. Germline V CDR1 and CDR2: LGHNA, YNFKEQ. V was cut by 1 base and J by 4 bases, with 10 bases left in between. This CDR3 has 14 amino acids. The CDR3 nucleotides read TGTGCCAGCAGCCAAGTCGGGGAGCCCACTGAAGCTTTCTTT. Translation gives CASSQVGEPTEAFF.

The V call is TRBV9, the J call TRBJ1-1; weak D call: TRBD1 (5 bases). The CDR3 is made up of 15 amino acids. Germline V gene lookup returns CDR1 SGDLS and CDR2 YYNGEE. Trimming removed 4 bases from V and 1 base from J, with 14 bases in between. The DNA of the CDR3 is TGTGCCAGCAGCTCCCCCGGGACCGAGAACACTGAAGCTTTCTTT. Translated, it gives CASSSPGTENTEAFF.

This clonotype turned up a few times. V is TRBV19 and J is TRBJ1-6, with D uncertain. Trimming took off 2 bases at V and 5 bases at J, with 13 bases between the two ends. Germline V lookup: CDR1 LNHDA, CDR2 SQIVND (reference sequence). The CDR3 is 16 amino acids. The CDR3 DNA sequence: TGTGCCAGTAGTATACTTAAGACTGGCCATAATTCACCCCTCCACTTT. Amino acids: CASSILKTGHNSPLHF.

This clonotype has more than one count but fewer than ten. The CDR3 loop reads CASSYSGQGDEKLFF. The CDR3 bases are TGTGCCAGCAGTTACTCGGGACAGGGCGACGAAAAACTGTTTTTT. The chain has TRBV6-5 and TRBJ1-4, with TRBD1 matching 9 bases. CDR1 is MNHEY, CDR2 SVGAGI, per germline. With V trimmed by 0 bases and J by 8 bases, 4 bases remained unmatched. The CDR3 consists of 15 residues.

This clonotype was counted many times. The chain has TRBV7-8 and TRBJ2-2, with no clear D. In germline, CDR1 is SGHVS, CDR2 FQNEAQ. Trimming left V 1 base short and J 0 bases short, with 3 bases between. This CDR3 region has 14 residues. The CDR3 nucleotides read TGTGCCAGCAGCTTAGGGGCGAACACCGGGGAGCTGTTTTTT. Its protein product is CASSLGANTGELFF.

The CDR3 coding sequence is TGTGCCATCAGTGAGTCGTGGGGGGGTCTCGCCTACGAGCAGTACTTC. Translating gives CAISESWGGLAYEQYF. This chain connects TRBV10-3 to TRBJ2-7, with 7 bases identical to TRBD2. The J segment lost 2 bases and the V segment lost 0 bases, leaving 7 bases of the junction unmatched. This CDR3 spans 16 amino acids. The germline CDR1 and CDR2 sequences are ENHRY and SYGVKD.

This sequence joins TRBV6-1 and TRBJ2-5, with 7 bases lining up with TRBD2. The CDR3 length is 14 residues. The germline V gene encodes CDR1 MNHNS and CDR2 SASEGT. Germline trimming cut 7 bases from V and 4 bases from J; bases unmatched to any gene: 9. CDR3 residues: CASKALGGRETQYF. The CDR3 DNA reads TGTGCCAGCAAAGCGTTGGGGGGGAGAGAGACCCAGTACTTC.

This clonotype appeared many times. This sequence joins TRBV4-1 and TRBJ1-2, with D unresolved. The ends were cut back, 0 bases at V and 1 base at J, with 12 bases in the middle. The germline gives CDR1 MGHRA, CDR2 YSYEKL. CDR3 size: 16 residues. CDR3 coding DNA: TGCGCCAGCAGCCAAGATTGGTCGGCCGTTAACTATGGCTACACCTTC. Translation gives CASSQDWSAVNYGYTF.

V gene TRBV7-9 combines with J gene TRBJ2-7; 9 bases agree with TRBD1. The CDR3 is made up of 15 amino acids. Trimming removed 5 bases from V and 5 bases from J; junction bases left unmatched: 10. The germline V gene has CDR1 SEHNR and CDR2 FQNEAQ (reference sequence). For the CDR3, the DNA is TGTGCCAGCAGCACTAACAGGGGGCGCAGGAACGAGCAGTACTTC. Encoded protein: CASSTNRGRRNEQYF.

This clonotype was picked up a small number of times. The genes are TRBV7-6 and TRBJ2-3, with 9 bases that match TRBD2. The CDR3 has 17 residues. Germline V lookup: CDR1 SGHVS, CDR2 FNYEAQ. With V trimmed by 6 bases and J by 6 bases, 16 bases remained unmatched. CDR3 loop: CASSYELAGGPGDTQYF. CDR3 in DNA: TGTGCCAGCAGTTATGAGTTGGCGGGGGGGCCTGGGGATACGCAGTATTTT.

This CDR3 reads CASSHTDTQYF. CDR3 nucleotides: TGTGCCAGCAGCCACACAGATACGCAGTATTTT. The rearrangement uses TRBV11-2 and TRBJ2-3; D is undetermined. Germline-derived CDR1 and CDR2 are SGHAT and FQNNGV. The length of the CDR3 is 11 residues. Deletions cut 5 bases from V and 2 bases from J, with 2 bases between. Filled out from reference TRBV11-2 and TRBJ2-3, the complete variable domain reads EAGVAQSPRYKIIEKRQSVAFWCNPISGHATLYWYQQILGQGPKLLIQFQNNGVVDDSQLPKDRFSAERLKGVDSTLKIQPAKLEDSAVYLCASSHTDTQYFGPGTRLTVL.

A remark on this clonotype: The junction does not match germline at one end; this may be a read error. The chain carries TRBV7-3 and TRBJ2-1, with 9 bases identical to TRBD2. The CDR3 loop spans 17 amino acids. The germline CDR1 and CDR2 sequences are SGHTA and FQGTGA. Written as DNA, the CDR3 is TGTGCCAGCAGCATAACAGGGACGGCGGGGGGGCTCTATGAGCAGTTCTTC. It specifies CASSITGTAGGLYEQFF.

The chain employs TRBV4-1 and TRBJ2-7; D call uncertain. The CDR3 is made up of 15 amino acids. With 0 bases removed from V and 0 bases from J, the gap between germline ends came to 9 bases. Germline CDR1 reads MGHRA; CDR2 reads YSYEKL. The CDR3 DNA sequence: TGCGCCAGCAGCCAAGATCGCGAAGTCTCCTACGAGCAGTACTTC. It translates to CASSQDREVSYEQYF.

This clonotype was counted a few times. CDR3 loop: CASSYLLGARADQPQHF. In DNA form, the CDR3 reads TGTGCCAGCAGTTACCTTCTTGGGGCCAGGGCCGATCAGCCCCAGCATTTT. The rearrangement links TRBV6-6 to TRBJ1-5; possibly TRBD1 for D (5 bases). Germline V gene sequence: CDR1 MNHNY, CDR2 SVGAGI (reference sequence). The CDR3 has 17 residues. V shed 2 bases and J shed 5 bases, with 19 bases lying between them.